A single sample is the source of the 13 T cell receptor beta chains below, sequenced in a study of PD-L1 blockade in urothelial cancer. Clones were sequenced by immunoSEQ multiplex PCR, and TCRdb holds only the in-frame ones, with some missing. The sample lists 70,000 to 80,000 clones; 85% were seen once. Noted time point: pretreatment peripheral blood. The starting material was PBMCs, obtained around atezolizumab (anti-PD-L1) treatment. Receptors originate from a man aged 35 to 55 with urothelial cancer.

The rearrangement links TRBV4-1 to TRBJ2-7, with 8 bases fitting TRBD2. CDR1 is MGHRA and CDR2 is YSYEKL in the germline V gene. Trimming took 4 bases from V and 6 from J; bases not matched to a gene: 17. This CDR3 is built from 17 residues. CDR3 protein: CASSPQNSGNSWVEQYF. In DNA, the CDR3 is TGCGCCAGCAGCCCCCAAAATAGCGGGAATAGTTGGGTCGAGCAGTACTTC.

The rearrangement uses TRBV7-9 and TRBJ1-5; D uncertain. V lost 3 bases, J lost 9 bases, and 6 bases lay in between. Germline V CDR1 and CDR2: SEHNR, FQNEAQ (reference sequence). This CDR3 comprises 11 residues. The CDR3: CASSFGGPQHF. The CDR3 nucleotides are TGTGCCAGCAGCTTCGGTGGGCCCCAGCATTTT. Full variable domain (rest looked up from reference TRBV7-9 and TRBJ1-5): DTGVSQNPRHKITKRGQNVTFRCDPISEHNRLYWYRQTLGQGPEFLTYFQNEAQLEKSRLLSDRFSAERPKGSFSTLEIQRTEQGDSAMYLCASSFGGPQHFGDGTRLSIL.

This CDR3 is CASSVGTLKPYTF. CDR3 in DNA: TGTGCCAGTAGTGTCGGGACACTGAAACCCTACACCTTC. V usage is TRBV19 and J usage is TRBJ1-2; D is possibly TRBD1 (6 bases). The germline V gene has CDR1 LNHDA and CDR2 SQIVND (reference sequence). CDR3 length equals 13 residues. Trimming pared 5 bases from V and 10 bases from J, leaving 17 bases between.

The CDR3 nucleotides are TGTGCCTGGAATAGCGGAGGGGACGAGCAGTACTTC. Amino acid sequence: CAWNSGGDEQYF. V and J are TRBV30 and TRBJ2-7, with a tentative D call TRBD2 (6 bases). Germline CDR1 reads GTSNPN; CDR2 reads SVGIG (reference sequence). The CDR3 length is 12 residues. V gave up 4 bases and J gave up 5 bases, with 12 bases separating them.

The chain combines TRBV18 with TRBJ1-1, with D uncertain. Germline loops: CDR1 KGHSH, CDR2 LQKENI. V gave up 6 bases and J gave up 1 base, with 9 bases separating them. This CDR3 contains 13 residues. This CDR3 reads CASSHKSNTEAFF. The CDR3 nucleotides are TGTGCCAGCTCCCACAAGTCGAACACTGAAGCTTTCTTT.

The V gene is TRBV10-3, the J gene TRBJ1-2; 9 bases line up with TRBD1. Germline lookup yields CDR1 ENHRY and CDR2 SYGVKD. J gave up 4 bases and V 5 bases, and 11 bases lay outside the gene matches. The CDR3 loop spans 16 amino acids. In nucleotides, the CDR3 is TGTGCCATCAGTCTCTCGACAGGGGGTATTGGCTATGGCTACACCTTC. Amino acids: CAISLSTGGIGYGYTF.

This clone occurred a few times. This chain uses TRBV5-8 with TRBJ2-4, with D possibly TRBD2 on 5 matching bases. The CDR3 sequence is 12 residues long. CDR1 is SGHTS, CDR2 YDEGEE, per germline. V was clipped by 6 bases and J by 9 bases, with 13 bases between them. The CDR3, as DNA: TGTGCCAGCACTAACTTCGGAGGCATTCAGTACTTC. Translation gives CASTNFGGIQYF.

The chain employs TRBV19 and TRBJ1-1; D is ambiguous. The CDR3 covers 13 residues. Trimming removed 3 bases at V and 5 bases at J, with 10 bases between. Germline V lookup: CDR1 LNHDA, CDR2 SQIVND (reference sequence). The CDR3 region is CASSMEGFTEAFF. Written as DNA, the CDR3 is TGTGCCAGTAGTATGGAGGGCTTTACTGAAGCTTTCTTT.

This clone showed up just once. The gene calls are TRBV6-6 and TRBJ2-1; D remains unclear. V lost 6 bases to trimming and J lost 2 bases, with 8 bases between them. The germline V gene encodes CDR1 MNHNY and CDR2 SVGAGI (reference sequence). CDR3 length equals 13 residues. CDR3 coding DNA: TGTGCCAGCAGCCCAGGCACCTACAATGAGCAGTTCTTC. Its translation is CASSPGTYNEQFF.

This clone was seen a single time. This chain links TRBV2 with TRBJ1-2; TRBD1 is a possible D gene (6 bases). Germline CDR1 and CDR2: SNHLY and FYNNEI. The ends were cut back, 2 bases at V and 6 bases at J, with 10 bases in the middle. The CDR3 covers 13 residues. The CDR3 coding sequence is TGTGCCAGCAGTGAACAGGGGATGGATGGCTACACCTTC. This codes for CASSEQGMDGYTF.

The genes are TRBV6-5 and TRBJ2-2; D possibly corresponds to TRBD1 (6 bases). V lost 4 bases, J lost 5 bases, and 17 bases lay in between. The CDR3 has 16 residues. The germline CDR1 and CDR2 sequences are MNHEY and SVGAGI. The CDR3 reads CASSLGPRTETGELFF. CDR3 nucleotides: TGTGCCAGCAGTTTGGGGCCCCGGACAGAAACCGGGGAGCTGTTTTTT.

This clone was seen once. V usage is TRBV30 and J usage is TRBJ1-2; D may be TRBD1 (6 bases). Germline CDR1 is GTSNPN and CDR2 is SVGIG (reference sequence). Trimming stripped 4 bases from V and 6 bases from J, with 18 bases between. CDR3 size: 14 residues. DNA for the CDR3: TGTGCCTGGATCCGCGAGGGGCAGGGGCATGGCTACACCTTC. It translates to CAWIREGQGHGYTF.

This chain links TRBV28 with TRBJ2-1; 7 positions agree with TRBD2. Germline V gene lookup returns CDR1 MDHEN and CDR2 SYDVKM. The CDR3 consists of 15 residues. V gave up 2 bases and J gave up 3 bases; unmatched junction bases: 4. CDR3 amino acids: CASSLRGRVYNEQFF. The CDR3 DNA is TGTGCCAGCAGTTTACGGGGGAGGGTCTACAATGAGCAGTTCTTC.